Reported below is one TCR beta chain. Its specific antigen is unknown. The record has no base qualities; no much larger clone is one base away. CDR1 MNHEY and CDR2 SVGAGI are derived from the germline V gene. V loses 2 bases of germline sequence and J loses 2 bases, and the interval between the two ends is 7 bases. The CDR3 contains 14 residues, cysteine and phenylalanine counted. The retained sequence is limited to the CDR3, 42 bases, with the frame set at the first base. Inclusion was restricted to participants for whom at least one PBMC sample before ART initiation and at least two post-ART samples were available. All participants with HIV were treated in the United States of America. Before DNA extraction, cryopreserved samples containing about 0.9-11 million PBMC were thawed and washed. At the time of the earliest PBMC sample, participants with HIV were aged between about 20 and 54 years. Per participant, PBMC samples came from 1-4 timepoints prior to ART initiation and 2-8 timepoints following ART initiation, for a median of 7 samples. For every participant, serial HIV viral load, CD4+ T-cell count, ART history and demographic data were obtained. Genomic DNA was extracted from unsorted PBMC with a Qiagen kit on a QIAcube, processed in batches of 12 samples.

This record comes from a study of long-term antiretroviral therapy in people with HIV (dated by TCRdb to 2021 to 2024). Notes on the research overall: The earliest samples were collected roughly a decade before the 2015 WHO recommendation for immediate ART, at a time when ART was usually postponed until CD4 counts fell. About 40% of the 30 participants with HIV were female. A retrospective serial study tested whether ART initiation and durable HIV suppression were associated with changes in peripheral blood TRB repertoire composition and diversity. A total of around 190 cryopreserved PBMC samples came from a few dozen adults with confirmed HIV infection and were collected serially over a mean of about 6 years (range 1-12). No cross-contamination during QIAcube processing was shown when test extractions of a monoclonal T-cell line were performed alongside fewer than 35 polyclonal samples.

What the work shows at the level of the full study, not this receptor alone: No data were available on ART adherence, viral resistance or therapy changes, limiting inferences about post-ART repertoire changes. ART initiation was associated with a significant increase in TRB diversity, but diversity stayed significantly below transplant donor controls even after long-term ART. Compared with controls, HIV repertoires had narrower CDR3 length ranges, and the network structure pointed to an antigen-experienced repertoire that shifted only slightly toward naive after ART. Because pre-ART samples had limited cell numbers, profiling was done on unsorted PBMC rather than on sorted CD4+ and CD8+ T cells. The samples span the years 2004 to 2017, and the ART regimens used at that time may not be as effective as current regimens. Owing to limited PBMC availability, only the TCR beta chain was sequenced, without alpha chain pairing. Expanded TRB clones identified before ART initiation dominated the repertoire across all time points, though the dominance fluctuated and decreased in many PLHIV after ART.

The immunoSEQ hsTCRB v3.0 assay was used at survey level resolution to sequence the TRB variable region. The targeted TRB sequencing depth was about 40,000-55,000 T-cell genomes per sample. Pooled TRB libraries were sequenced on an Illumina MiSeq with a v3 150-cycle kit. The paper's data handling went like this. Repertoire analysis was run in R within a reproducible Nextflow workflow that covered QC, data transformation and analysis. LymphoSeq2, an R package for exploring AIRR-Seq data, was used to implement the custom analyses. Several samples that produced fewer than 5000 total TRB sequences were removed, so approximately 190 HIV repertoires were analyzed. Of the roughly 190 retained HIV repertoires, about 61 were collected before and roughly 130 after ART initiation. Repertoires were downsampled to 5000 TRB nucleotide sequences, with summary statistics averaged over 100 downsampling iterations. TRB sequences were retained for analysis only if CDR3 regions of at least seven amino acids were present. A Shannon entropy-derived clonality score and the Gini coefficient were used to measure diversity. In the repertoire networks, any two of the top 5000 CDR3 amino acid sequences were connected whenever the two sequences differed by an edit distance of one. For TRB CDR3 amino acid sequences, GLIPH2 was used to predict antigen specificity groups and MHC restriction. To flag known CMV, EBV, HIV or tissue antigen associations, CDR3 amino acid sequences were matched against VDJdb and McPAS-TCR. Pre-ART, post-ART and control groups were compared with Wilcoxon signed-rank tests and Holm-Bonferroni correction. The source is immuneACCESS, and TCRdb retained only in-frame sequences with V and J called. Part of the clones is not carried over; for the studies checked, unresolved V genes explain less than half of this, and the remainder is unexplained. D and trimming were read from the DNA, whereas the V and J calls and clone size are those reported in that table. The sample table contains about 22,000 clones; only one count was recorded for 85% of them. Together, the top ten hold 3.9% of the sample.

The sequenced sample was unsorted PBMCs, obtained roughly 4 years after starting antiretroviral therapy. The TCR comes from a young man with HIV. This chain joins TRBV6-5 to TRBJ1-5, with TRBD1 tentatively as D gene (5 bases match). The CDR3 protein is CASSYAGRNQPQHF. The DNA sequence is TGTGCCAGCAGTTACGCGGGACGCAATCAGCCCCAGCATTTT.